These 23 T cell receptor beta chains came from one sample sequenced in a study of cytomegalovirus exposure and HLA in healthy donors. Using immunoSEQ multiplex PCR, the repertoire was profiled, and TCRdb retains in-frame clones only, with some absent. The table lists about 98,000 clones, more than 75% of them singletons. The sample was PBMCs. The receptors come from a man between 18 and 35 years old in good health and CMV-seropositive.

The chain joins TRBV28 to TRBJ2-7; D gene unclear. V was shortened by 4 bases and J by 4 bases, with 5 bases between the two germline ends. The CDR3 is 11 residues long. Per the germline V gene, CDR1 is MDHEN and CDR2 is SYDVKM. The CDR3 loop reads CASSSVYEQYF. The CDR3 region has the DNA TGTGCCAGCAGTTCCGTTTACGAGCAGTACTTC.

This rearrangement joins TRBV28 to TRBJ2-7, with D unresolved. This CDR3 contains 13 residues. Trimming took off 2 bases at V and 1 base at J, with 6 bases between the two ends. Germline assignment: CDR1 MDHEN and CDR2 SYDVKM. The CDR3 loop reads CASSLPGSYEQYF. CDR3 coding DNA: TGTGCCAGCAGTTTACCAGGATCCTACGAGCAGTACTTC. Looking up the rest from reference TRBV28 and TRBJ2-7 gives the full variable domain: DVKVTQSSRYLVKRTGEKVFLECVQDMDHENMFWYRQDPGLGLRLIYFSYDVKMKEKGDIPEGYSVSREKKERFSLILESASTNQTSMYLCASSLPGSYEQYFGPGTRLTVT.

The chain couples TRBV7-8 to TRBJ1-1; the match to TRBD1 covers 7 bases. This CDR3 comprises 17 residues. The junction had 15 bases not matched to a gene; V was cut back by 2 bases and J by 6 bases. Germline CDR1 is SGHVS and CDR2 is FQNEAQ. Here the CDR3 reads CASSLIAGGTSWAEAFF. In DNA, the CDR3 is TGTGCCAGCAGCTTAATTGCAGGGGGTACGAGTTGGGCTGAAGCTTTCTTT.

This rearrangement joins TRBV6-6 to TRBJ1-4; D uncertain. Germline V gene sequence: CDR1 MNHNY, CDR2 SVGAGI (reference sequence). The CDR3 is 13 residues long. V was trimmed by 2 bases and J by 8 bases, leaving 9 bases between them. The CDR3 is CASSYISQEKLFF. CDR3 DNA sequence: TGTGCCAGCAGTTACATCTCCCAGGAAAAACTGTTTTTT.

This clone showed up just a few times. CDR3 coding DNA: TGCGCCAGCAGCCAAGAGACAGGGACCCCCTACGAGCAGTACTTC. Translating gives CASSQETGTPYEQYF. The gene calls are TRBV4-3 and TRBJ2-7; 7 bases align to TRBD1. Trimming at V came to 0 bases and at J to 2 bases, leaving 4 bases not matched to a gene. CDR1 and CDR2 (germline): LGHNA, YSLEER. This CDR3 contains 15 residues.

V gene TRBV7-3 combines with J gene TRBJ2-1; TRBD2 matches 7 bases. The CDR3 totals 15 residues. CDR1 and CDR2 (germline): SGHTA, FQGTGA. Unmatched junction bases numbered 9, after V lost 5 bases and J lost 5 bases. The CDR3 DNA sequence: TGTGCCAGCAGCCTCCTTCCGGGGGGTCACAATGAGCAGTTCTTC. Protein product: CASSLLPGGHNEQFF.

This chain links TRBV19 with TRBJ2-1; 8 bases map to TRBD2. The CDR3 has 15 residues. Germline V gene lookup returns CDR1 LNHDA and CDR2 SQIVND (reference sequence). V was pared by 1 base and J by 9 bases, with 8 bases of the junction left unmatched. The CDR3 loop reads CASSIGFSAGGEQFF. Here the CDR3 DNA reads TGTGCCAGTAGTATAGGGTTTAGTGCGGGGGGTGAGCAGTTCTTC. Complete variable domain (other parts from reference TRBV19 and TRBJ2-1): DGGITQSPKYLFRKEGQNVTLSCEQNLNHDAMYWYRQDPGQGLRLIYYSQIVNDFQKGDIAEGYSVSREKKESFPLTVTSAQKNPTAFYLCASSIGFSAGGEQFFGPGTRLTVL.

This chain joins TRBV10-1 and TRBJ2-3, with TRBD2 matching over 9 bases. CDR3 length: 16 residues. Germline values: CDR1 WNHNN, CDR2 SYGVQD (reference sequence). V was pared by 3 bases and J by 4 bases, with 8 bases of the junction left unmatched. This CDR3 is CASSDSSGLASDTQYF. The CDR3 coding sequence is TGCGCCAGCAGTGACTCCTCGGGACTAGCCTCAGATACGCAGTATTTT.

This chain uses TRBV7-9 with TRBJ2-4; D possibly corresponds to TRBD1 (6 bases). In germline, CDR1 is SEHNR, CDR2 FQNEAQ (reference sequence). The CDR3 consists of 14 residues. With 5 bases removed from V and 5 bases from J, the gap between germline ends came to 13 bases. The CDR3 loop reads CASSQRNRENIQYF. In DNA form, the CDR3 reads TGTGCCAGCAGCCAAAGGAACAGGGAAAACATTCAGTACTTC.

The chain has TRBV4-2 and TRBJ2-3, with TRBD1 matching over 7 bases. CDR3 length equals 14 residues. The germline CDR1 and CDR2 sequences are LGHNA and YNFKEQ. The V segment lost 2 bases and the J segment 4 bases; nucleotides outside the gene matches: 3. The CDR3: CASSQKTGADTQYF. CDR3 nucleotides: TGTGCCAGCAGCCAAAAAACAGGGGCAGATACGCAGTATTTT.

The gene calls are TRBV10-1 and TRBJ2-7, with TRBD2 matching over 13 bases. Germline CDR1 is WNHNN and CDR2 is SYGVQD (reference sequence). After removal of 3 bases from V and 5 bases from J, the junction contained 7 bases not matched to a gene. This CDR3 comprises 16 residues. The CDR3 here is CASSDGTSGKGDEQYF. DNA for the CDR3: TGCGCCAGCAGTGACGGGACTAGCGGGAAGGGGGACGAGCAGTACTTC.

The chain uses TRBV4-1 and TRBJ2-5; D might be TRBD1 (6 bases). The germline V gene encodes CDR1 MGHRA and CDR2 YSYEKL. V lost 3 bases to trimming and J lost 5 bases, with 16 bases between them. There are 15 residues in the CDR3. CDR3 sequence reads: CASSQAPGQGETQYF. The CDR3 DNA is TGCGCCAGCAGCCAGGCACCAGGGCAGGGGGAGACCCAGTACTTC.

CDR3 DNA sequence: TGCGCCAGCAGCTTGGGACAGGGGAGGACTGAAGCTTTCTTT. Amino acid sequence: CASSLGQGRTEAFF. The chain uses TRBV5-1 and TRBJ1-1; TRBD1 matches at 8 bases. Looked up from germline, CDR1 is SGHRS and CDR2 is YFSETQ. This CDR3 spans 14 amino acids. V was pared by 0 bases and J by 5 bases, with 3 bases of the junction left unmatched.

The V gene is TRBV9, the J gene TRBJ1-1; a possible D gene is TRBD1 (5 bases). V shed 3 bases and J shed 0 bases, with 9 bases lying between them. The CDR3 contains 14 residues. The V gene's germline CDR1 is SGDLS and CDR2 YYNGEE. The CDR3 loop reads CASSGPGMNTEAFF. The CDR3 DNA reads as TGTGCCAGCAGCGGTCCAGGGATGAACACTGAAGCTTTCTTT.

This clone has just one count. The gene calls are TRBV7-3 and TRBJ1-1; D is ambiguous. Germline V gene lookup returns CDR1 SGHTA and CDR2 FQGTGA. Trimming removed 5 bases from V and 0 bases from J, with 22 bases in between. The CDR3 spans 18 residues. CDR3 nucleotides: TGTGCCAGCAGCCCAGGCCCCCTGGGAGGGCCTTTGAACACTGAAGCTTTCTTT. Protein sequence: CASSPGPLGGPLNTEAFF.

This clone turned up a few times. V and J are TRBV7-9 and TRBJ2-5; TRBD2 matches 7 bases. Germline V CDR1 and CDR2: SEHNR, FQNEAQ (reference sequence). The ends lost 0 bases at V and 3 bases at J; junction bases unmatched: 10. The CDR3 runs to 17 residues. CDR3 nucleotides: TGTGCCAGCAGCTTAGCGAGGCTAGCGGAGACTAAAGAGACCCAGTACTTC. The encoded protein is CASSLARLAETKETQYF.

V is TRBV19 and J is TRBJ2-2; D perhaps matches TRBD2 (6 bases). Germline V gene lookup returns CDR1 LNHDA and CDR2 SQIVND (reference sequence). CDR3 size: 14 residues. The V gene lost 5 bases and the J gene lost 1 base, with 8 bases spanning the gap. CDR3 amino acids: CASSGTVNTGELFF. Written as DNA, the CDR3 is TGTGCCAGTAGTGGGACTGTGAACACCGGGGAGCTGTTTTTT.

This rearrangement joins TRBV4-3 to TRBJ1-2, with D possibly TRBD1 on 5 matching bases. From germline, CDR1 is LGHNA and CDR2 YSLEER. V was shortened by 2 bases and J by 0 bases, with 16 bases between the two germline ends. There are 17 residues in the CDR3. The CDR3 sequence is CASSQKTGGLANYGYTF. CDR3 DNA sequence: TGCGCCAGCAGCCAAAAGACCGGGGGGTTAGCTAACTATGGCTACACCTTC.

This clone was recorded a few times. V usage is TRBV5-4 and J usage is TRBJ2-1; 9 nucleotides agree with TRBD1. There are 15 residues in the CDR3. The germline V gene has CDR1 SGHNT and CDR2 YYREEE (reference sequence). V gave up 0 bases and J gave up 12 bases; unmatched junction bases: 10. CDR3: CASSLGGQGFWVQFF. DNA of the CDR3: TGTGCCAGCAGCTTGGGTGGACAGGGGTTTTGGGTGCAGTTCTTC.

The V and J genes are TRBV11-2 and TRBJ2-7, with 7 positions matching TRBD2. The germline CDR1 and CDR2 sequences are SGHAT and FQNNGV. Trimming cost V 3 bases and J 0 bases; bases outside gene matches: 5. This CDR3 is built from 15 residues. The CDR3 here is CASSLALAASYEQYF. CDR3 bases: TGTGCCAGCAGCTTGGCGCTAGCGGCCTCCTACGAGCAGTACTTC.

The table lists this clone with a count of one. V gene TRBV13 combines with J gene TRBJ2-1; 16 bases line up with TRBD2. The CDR3 runs 19 residues. Germline assignment: CDR1 PRHDT and CDR2 FYEKMQ (reference sequence). V shed 4 bases, J shed 6 bases, and the junction held 12 bases outside the gene matches. The CDR3 reads CASSSPSGTSGRAANEQFF. Here the CDR3 DNA reads TGTGCCAGCAGCTCCCCGAGTGGGACTAGCGGGAGGGCCGCCAATGAGCAGTTCTTC.

This clone was seen only once. A read error may produce the germline difference seen at one junction end. DNA for the CDR3: TGTGCCAGCAGATACGGGACAGGGCACTTC. Residues: CASRYGTGHF. This chain connects TRBV6-4 to TRBJ2-7; 9 positions agree with TRBD1. CDR1 is MRHNA and CDR2 is SNTAGT in the germline V gene. The CDR3 totals 10 residues.

The V gene is TRBV10-1, the J gene TRBJ2-7; 10 bases align to TRBD1. The CDR3 is 13 amino acids. V lost 3 bases to trimming and J lost 5 bases; unmatched junction nucleotides: 1. Germline V gene data show CDR1 as WNHNN and CDR2 as SYGVQD (reference sequence). DNA of the CDR3: TGCGCCAGCAGTGAAGGGACAGGGGACGAGCAGTACTTC. Translation: CASSEGTGDEQYF.